This T cell receptor (beta chain) came from a study of T-cell reconstitution after alpha-beta-depleted transplantation in children. During its preparation, the TCRbeta library received unique molecular identifiers. One entry per CDR3 protein results from TCRdb running MiXCR on the PCR reads. The repertoire holds 240,000 or so distinct CDR3 sequences, with 7.5% to 9.5% as singletons. This clonotype was recorded at least ten times. Germline trimming cut 5 bases from V and 7 bases from J; bases unmatched to any gene: 11. The germline gives CDR1 LGHNA, CDR2 YNFKEQ. The CDR3 runs to 15 residues. The chain couples TRBV4-2 to TRBJ2-1; 7 bases align to TRBD2. This TCR came from a male patient between 5 and 17 years old who had a stem cell transplant for acute lymphoblastic leukemia, so the T cells may come from the graft donor. The material sequenced was PBMCs, mostly from graft donor cells, taken 180 days after TCRalphabeta/CD19-depleted stem cell transplant. CDR3 residues: CASSSRPTGGNEQFF. The CDR3 nucleotides read TGTGCCAGCAGCTCTCGCCCGACGGGGGGAAATGAGCAGTTCTTC.